Each of the 22 T cell receptor beta chains below was sequenced from the same sample in a study of OX40 agonist ivuxolimab in advanced cancers. Library construction relied on the immunoSEQ multiplex PCR assay. TCRdb's version of the immuneACCESS table is confined to in-frame rearrangements and falls short of the full clone set. An unresolved V gene accounts for under half of the shortfall where checked; the remainder is of unknown origin. The sample profile shows about 42,000 clones; 85% to 90% of them were found once. The ten top clones hold 4.7% of the sample. Material: CD4+ or CD8+ T cells sorted from blood, obtained in a trial of the OX40 agonist ivuxolimab. The receptors derive from an adult with an advanced solid tumor such as melanoma, head and neck, liver or kidney cancer.

This chain joins TRBV6-1 and TRBJ2-3; D could derive from TRBD1 or TRBD2 (5 bases each). This CDR3 spans 14 amino acids. The V end was cut by 2 bases, the J end by 0 bases, with 6 bases between. Germline V gene data show CDR1 as MNHNS and CDR2 as SASEGT. Here the CDR3 reads CASSERDSTDTQYF. The CDR3, as DNA: TGTGCCAGCAGTGAACGGGACAGCACAGATACGCAGTATTTT.

The chain links TRBV19 to TRBJ1-5, with 11 bases aligning to TRBD1. V shed 7 bases, J shed 4 bases, and the junction held 9 bases outside the gene matches. The CDR3 totals 16 residues. Germline V gene lookup returns CDR1 LNHDA and CDR2 SQIVND (reference sequence). The CDR3 coding sequence is TGTGCCAGTACCTTTAGGGGACAGGGGGTAAATCAGCCCCAGCATTTT. Translation gives CASTFRGQGVNQPQHF.

The rearrangement links TRBV5-1 to TRBJ2-7; 12 nucleotides match TRBD2. The CDR3 is 17 amino acids. The ends lost 3 bases at V and 2 bases at J; junction bases unmatched: 9. Germline assignment: CDR1 SGHRS and CDR2 YFSETQ. CDR3 coding DNA: TGCGCCAGCAGCTGGGGACTAGCGGGCAAGGCCACCTACGAGCAGTACTTC. Protein product: CASSWGLAGKATYEQYF.

V usage is TRBV14 and J usage is TRBJ2-2, with D possibly being TRBD1 (6 bases). The CDR3 spans 15 residues. V was trimmed by 1 base and J by 3 bases, leaving 9 bases between them. Germline CDR1 reads SGHDN; CDR2 reads FVKESK. CDR3 coding DNA: TGTGCCAGCAGCCAAGTCCACAGGGACACCGGGGAGCTGTTTTTT. Protein sequence: CASSQVHRDTGELFF.

This chain uses TRBV4-1 with TRBJ2-5; 9 bases match TRBD1. V lost 3 bases to trimming and J lost 2 bases; unmatched junction nucleotides: 7. The length of the CDR3 is 16 residues. The germline gives CDR1 MGHRA, CDR2 YSYEKL. Here the CDR3 reads CASSQRIGQGQETQYF. The CDR3 bases are TGCGCCAGCAGCCAGAGGATAGGACAGGGGCAAGAGACCCAGTACTTC.

This clone was seen only once. This chain joins TRBV5-1 and TRBJ2-3, with TRBD2 matching 7 bases. The CDR3 totals 18 residues. CDR1 and CDR2 from the germline V gene are SGHRS and YFSETQ. Germline trimming cut 4 bases from V and 0 bases from J; bases unmatched to any gene: 14. The CDR3 loop reads CASSGREGAGESTDTQYF. The CDR3 DNA reads as TGCGCCAGCAGCGGGAGGGAGGGCGCGGGGGAAAGCACAGATACGCAGTATTTT.

Details on this clone: The same CDR3 can be traced to other DNA sequences in this sample. This chain connects TRBV5-4 to TRBJ2-5, with D unclear. Trimming cost V 3 bases and J 2 bases, with 8 bases left between them. Germline V lookup: CDR1 SGHNT, CDR2 YYREEE (reference sequence). The CDR3 loop spans 13 amino acids. CDR3: CASSSPPQETQYF. The CDR3 DNA follows: TGTGCCAGCAGCTCCCCACCACAAGAGACCCAGTACTTC.

The chain carries TRBV7-9 and TRBJ1-3; D remains unclear. The V and J ends lost 3 bases and 3 bases respectively, with 9 bases between them. The CDR3 spans 14 residues. Germline-derived CDR1 and CDR2 are SEHNR and FQNEAQ (reference sequence). Written as DNA, the CDR3 is TGTGCCAGCAGCTTTGTAGGGAATGGAAACACCATATATTTT. It is translated as CASSFVGNGNTIYF.

This clone has only one observation. The chain employs TRBV28 and TRBJ2-2, with 10 bases lining up with TRBD2. The V gene end was trimmed by 4 bases and the J gene end by 6 bases; junction bases not matched to a gene: 2. The germline V gene has CDR1 MDHEN and CDR2 SYDVKM. This CDR3 has 14 residues. This chain's CDR3 is CASSSLAGAGELFF. For the CDR3, the DNA is TGTGCCAGCAGTTCCCTAGCGGGAGCCGGGGAGCTGTTTTTT.

The chain employs TRBV6-5 and TRBJ1-1, with D tentatively TRBD1 (5 bases). Between the trimmed V and J ends, which lost 6 bases and 2 bases, there was a span of 13 bases. CDR1 is MNHEY and CDR2 is SVGAGI in the germline V gene. CDR3 length: 14 amino acids. The CDR3 region has the DNA TGTGCCAGCAGGAAACTCAGGGTTAACACTGAAGCTTTCTTT. Amino acid sequence: CASRKLRVNTEAFF.

The genes are TRBV28 and TRBJ2-3; D may correspond to TRBD1 or TRBD2 (6 bases each). V gave up 6 bases and J gave up 5 bases, with 15 bases separating them. The CDR3 has 14 residues. CDR1 is MDHEN and CDR2 is SYDVKM in the germline V gene. Written as DNA, the CDR3 is TGTGCCAGCAGACTCGGAGGGGGACAAGATACGCAGTATTTT. Translated, it gives CASRLGGGQDTQYF. Together with reference TRBV28 and TRBJ2-3, the CDR3 gives the full variable domain: DVKVTQSSRYLVKRTGEKVFLECVQDMDHENMFWYRQDPGLGLRLIYFSYDVKMKEKGDIPEGYSVSREKKERFSLILESASTNQTSMYLCASRLGGGQDTQYFGPGTRLTVL.

The chain links TRBV4-2 to TRBJ2-2; D is undetermined. This CDR3 has 16 amino acids. Trimming removed 0 bases at V and 2 bases at J, with 10 bases between. The V gene's germline CDR1 is LGHNA and CDR2 YNFKEQ. The CDR3 DNA follows: TGTGCCAGCAGCCAAGATCCCGACACTAACACCGGGGAGCTGTTTTTT. Translated: CASSQDPDTNTGELFF.

This CDR3 is CAWAPGPNQPQHF. The CDR3 region has the DNA TGTGCCTGGGCACCGGGGCCTAATCAGCCCCAGCATTTT. The chain carries TRBV30 and TRBJ1-5; a possible D gene is TRBD1 (5 bases). The CDR3 contains 13 residues. The germline CDR1 and CDR2 sequences are GTSNPN and SVGIG (reference sequence). V was clipped by 5 bases and J by 4 bases, with 12 bases between them.

This chain links TRBV11-3 with TRBJ2-3; 8 bases fit TRBD2. The CDR3 is 13 amino acids. CDR1 and CDR2 (germline): SGHNT, YENEEA. The junction had 0 bases not matched to a gene; V was cut back by 2 bases and J by 5 bases. The CDR3 DNA follows: TGTGCCAGCAGCTTACTAGCGGGAGATACGCAGTATTTT. Protein sequence: CASSLLAGDTQYF.

The J gene is TRBJ1-2, the V gene TRBV5-6, with 7 bases fitting TRBD1. J was trimmed by 5 bases and V by 4 bases; bases with no gene match: 14. Germline CDR1 and CDR2: SGHDT and YYEEEE. This CDR3 has 16 residues. The CDR3 coding sequence is TGTGCCAGCAGCCCGCGTACGGGACAGACCCTTTATGGCTACACCTTC. It encodes CASSPRTGQTLYGYTF.

V gene TRBV13 combines with J gene TRBJ2-5, with 7 bases aligning to TRBD1. The CDR3 covers 15 residues. Germline lookup yields CDR1 PRHDT and CDR2 FYEKMQ (reference sequence). With V trimmed by 4 bases and J by 7 bases, 12 bases remained unmatched. In DNA, the CDR3 is TGTGCCAGCAGCTCAGTGAAGGGGGCCGCTGGGACCCAGTACTTC. As protein: CASSSVKGAAGTQYF.

The chain uses TRBV6-1 and TRBJ1-1, with TRBD1 matching over 9 bases. The length of the CDR3 is 15 residues. V shed 3 bases, J shed 3 bases, and the junction held 5 bases outside the gene matches. CDR1 and CDR2 (germline): MNHNS, SASEGT. The CDR3 region has the DNA TGTGCCAGCAGTGAGCCCGGGACAGGGCACACTGAAGCTTTCTTT. Amino acid sequence: CASSEPGTGHTEAFF.

The chain recombines TRBV9 with TRBJ2-2; D gene ambiguous. There are 13 residues in the CDR3. The germline CDR1 and CDR2 sequences are SGDLS and YYNGEE. The germline V and J ends were trimmed by 0 bases and 5 bases, with 5 bases remaining between them. In nucleotides, the CDR3 is TGTGCCAGCAGCGTAGATGGAACCGGGGAGCTGTTTTTT. Encoded protein: CASSVDGTGELFF.

The chain couples TRBV1 to TRBJ1-5; whether TRBD1, the table's D call, matches the DNA was not checked. TRBV1 is designated a pseudogene. This CDR3 has 16 residues. This chain's CDR3 is CTSSQDRQGARQPQHF. CDR3 nucleotides: TGCACCAGCAGCCAAGATAGACAGGGGGCACGTCAGCCCCAGCATTTT.

This clone appeared a single time. The chain combines TRBV7-8 with TRBJ2-3; 11 nucleotides align to TRBD1. The CDR3 is 16 residues long. Germline values: CDR1 SGHVS, CDR2 FQNEAQ. V lost 4 bases to trimming and J lost 5 bases; unmatched junction nucleotides: 8. The CDR3, as DNA: TGTGCCAGCAGCTCCAGGACAGGGGGCAATCAAGATACGCAGTATTTT. This encodes CASSSRTGGNQDTQYF.

This clone has a single count. The chain recombines TRBV28 with TRBJ1-1; the D is unclear. Trimming removed 6 bases at V and 3 bases at J, with 20 bases between. Germline V gene sequence: CDR1 MDHEN, CDR2 SYDVKM. CDR3 length: 16 amino acids. The CDR3 DNA reads as TGTGCCAGCAGCCCTCCCTTACGAGGACGGGACACTGAAGCTTTCTTT. Its translation is CASSPPLRGRDTEAFF.

The chain is built from TRBV4-1 and TRBJ2-3, with no clear D. The CDR3 runs 17 residues. The germline V and J ends were trimmed by 0 bases and 2 bases, with 15 bases remaining between them. Germline CDR1 and CDR2: MGHRA and YSYEKL. The CDR3 region has the DNA TGCGCCAGCAGCCAAGATAGCTGGCAGGCTGCCACAGATACGCAGTATTTT. It codes for CASSQDSWQAATDTQYF.